This entry is about one T cell receptor (beta chain). Its antigen target is currently unknown. Since a much larger clone is just one base distant, this may be a read error. The sample belongs to a study of T cells in Graves' hyperthyroidism and ophthalmopathy (dated by TCRdb to 2018 to 2020). Broadly, across the study: TCR V-J signatures able to tell the groups apart were searched for in a discovery cohort of approximately 95 patients, of whom over 40 had Graves' ophthalmopathy and roughly 57 had stable Graves' hyperthyroidism. Prospective prediction of ophthalmopathy was tested in an independent validation cohort consisting of fewer than 20 hyperthyroidism patients and 17 patients who later progressed to ophthalmopathy. The approximately 100 discovery patients were divided at random into training and test sets in a 7:3 ratio. Thyroid tissue and blood T-cell repertoires from about 6 Graves' hyperthyroidism patients were also compared in the study. Once sampling was done, hyperthyroidism patients were given methimazole at a starting dose of 30 mg daily, whereas ophthalmopathy patients were given high-dose intravenous methylprednisolone. The paper describes TCR Vbeta CDR3 sequencing of around 140 peripheral blood samples, made up of under 50 ophthalmopathy patients, roughly 72 hyperthyroidism patients and 17 progressor patients. What the work shows at the level of the full study, not this receptor alone: A 13 V-J signature model separated ophthalmopathy from stable hyperthyroidism, with roughly 88% sensitivity and 81.08% specificity in cross-validation and 80%/75% in testing. No statistical method was used to set the sample size in advance, and investigators knew the group allocation. Most expanded thyroid clonotypes (frequency above 0.001) were also detected in blood, suggesting blood repertoires may reflect thyroid immune responses. In validation, progression to ophthalmopathy was predicted by the model with almost 71% sensitivity and around 76% specificity, a median of roughly 6 months before onset.

Stable Graves' hyperthyroidism was defined as the absence of progression to ophthalmopathy over 18 months of follow-up. The hyperthyroidism patients were between 18 and 65 years old and newly diagnosed, with a disease duration of less than 2 months. The study excluded patients with uncontrolled infections, other autoimmune diseases, pregnancy or lactation. Diagnoses were based on clinical symptoms, serum thyroxine and TRAb, thyroid ultrasound and orbital computed tomography. Total RNA was extracted with Trizol reagent, and quality was checked on an Agilent 2100 Bioanalyzer. Amplification of TCR beta CDR3 regions was carried out from RNA transcripts. A first-round RT-PCR of the TCR CDR3 used the HTBI primer set with the Qiagen OneStep RT-PCR kit. Libraries were constructed in a second round of multiplex PCR, after which size selection and purification were performed. Sequencing of the libraries was done on an Illumina HiSeq2000 using paired-end 100 bp reads. On the authors' methods: SOAPnuke was used to process the raw data, throwing out any read that contained adapters or uncalled bases, had a mean Phred below 15, or lacked an exact constant-primer or identifier match. COPE v1.2.5 was used to merge the high-quality paired reads, and each unique nucleotide sequence was defined as a clonotype. MiTCR v1.1 was used to align the clonotypes against IMGT TRBV, TRBD and TRBJ reference segments. Only V-J combinations with frequency above 0.0001, covering approximately 99% of repertoires, were analysed. A TCS score was defined as the ratio of F50 (clonal expansion) to E x V (chaos), with BLOSUM62-based TCRdist applied between CDR3 peptides within each V-J. Welch's t-statistics and random forest reduced approximately 520 V-J features to under 15, which were used in a naive Bayes classifier (R e1071). The public reads were quality trimmed at Q25 with fastp and then assembled into clones with MiXCR by TCRdb, keeping productive beta chains. Each record represents a unique CDR3 protein, reported with the most common genes and DNA among its rows. TCRdb's processing, not the study's, gives the V and J calls here. The sample table records 560,000 or so distinct CDR3 sequences; 40% to 55% of these occur just once. The ten largest account for approximately 8.2% of the sample.

The germline V gene supplies CDR1 SNHLY and CDR2 FYNNEI. The CDR3 has 13 amino acids, counting the end cysteine and phenylalanine. The only DNA kept is the CDR3, 39 bases in frame from the first base. The chain uses TRBV2 and TRBJ1-2; the D gene assignment is ambiguous. Sequencing used peripheral blood or thyroid tissue (not recorded which). The TCR originated in a woman aged 18 to 35 with Graves' hyperthyroidism. Donor details come from another sample of the same person, matched by shared clones. The CDR3 protein: CASSARPNYGHTF. The bases are TGTGCCAGCAGTGCCAGACCAAACTATGGCCACACCTTC.